The 10 T cell receptor beta chains given below trace back to one sample, sequenced in a study of blood T cell repertoires in COVID-19. Assay used: immunoSEQ multiplex PCR; TCRdb lists only in-frame clones, some missing. This table holds 75,000 to 80,000 clones, less than 90% found once. The sequencing input was peripheral blood. Source of these receptors: a human donor in a cohort sampled during active COVID-19.

J is TRBJ2-5 and V is TRBV3-1 (or the pseudogene TRBV3-2); 11 bases fit TRBD1. V lost 5 bases to trimming and J lost 5 bases; unmatched junction nucleotides: 7. There are 15 residues in the CDR3. Germline-derived CDR1 and CDR2 are LGHDT and YNNKEL (reference sequence). The CDR3 loop is CASSWTGGLGETQYF. The CDR3 DNA reads TGTGCCAGCAGCTGGACAGGGGGCCTTGGGGAGACCCAGTACTTC.

The genes are TRBV4-1 and TRBJ2-1, with D perhaps TRBD2 (6 bases). Trimming left V 1 base short and J 10 bases short, with 8 bases between. Germline CDR1 reads MGHRA; CDR2 reads YSYEKL. There are 12 residues in the CDR3. The CDR3 here is CASSQVGLEQFF. DNA of the CDR3: TGCGCCAGCAGCCAAGTCGGACTAGAGCAGTTCTTC.

The V gene is TRBV29-1, the J gene TRBJ2-3, with 10 bases fitting TRBD2. The junction had 9 bases not matched to a gene; V was cut back by 7 bases and J by 5 bases. Germline loops: CDR1 SQVTM, CDR2 ANQGSEA. CDR3 length: 14 residues. DNA of the CDR3: TGCAGCGCCCTGGGGCTAGCGGGGGTAGATACGCAGTATTTT. Encoded protein: CSALGLAGVDTQYF.

The chain employs TRBV27 and TRBJ2-2; D remains unclear. With 0 bases removed from V and 3 bases from J, the gap between germline ends came to 11 bases. The CDR3 runs 16 residues. Per germline, CDR1 MNHEY and CDR2 SMNVEV (reference sequence). The CDR3: CASSLSSTAYTGELFF. The CDR3 nucleotides read TGTGCCAGCAGTTTATCGAGTACAGCCTACACCGGGGAGCTGTTTTTT.

This clone was found once. This rearrangement joins TRBV28 to TRBJ1-5, with D possibly matching TRBD1 (5 bases). CDR1 MDHEN and CDR2 SYDVKM come from the germline V gene. CDR3 length: 17 residues. V was clipped by 6 bases and J by 0 bases, with 18 bases between them. Here the CDR3 DNA reads TGTGCCAGCAGCATCGTCGGAGCAACAGGTAGCAATCAGCCCCAGCATTTT. Translating it yields CASSIVGATGSNQPQHF.

CDR3 amino acids: CASNDGGDTQYF. CDR3 in DNA: TGTGCCAGCAACGACGGGGGGGATACGCAGTATTTT. The rearrangement joins TRBV6-9 to TRBJ2-3; 7 bases match TRBD2. Losses at the gene ends were 7 bases for V and 6 bases for J; bases not matched to a gene: 4. The CDR3 is 12 residues long. Per the germline V gene, CDR1 is MNHGY and CDR2 is SVAAGI.

The rearrangement links TRBV5-1 to TRBJ1-2; 11 positions agree with TRBD1. The V gene end was trimmed by 4 bases and the J gene end by 8 bases; junction bases not matched to a gene: 4. Germline V gives CDR1 SGHRS, CDR2 YFSETQ. CDR3 size: 13 residues. The CDR3 spells CASSLDRGPGYTF. For the CDR3, the DNA is TGCGCCAGCAGCCTGGACAGGGGGCCCGGCTACACCTTC.

This clone was picked up one time. Written as DNA, the CDR3 is TGCAGTGCTAGTCGAGTGAACACTGAAGCTTTCTTT. Translation: CSASRVNTEAFF. The genes are TRBV20-1 and TRBJ1-1; D is unresolved. Germline-derived CDR1 and CDR2 are DFQATT and SNEGSKA (reference sequence). Trimming left V 3 bases short and J 0 bases short, with 5 bases between. This CDR3 is 12 amino acids long.

V usage is TRBV9 and J usage is TRBJ1-1; tentative D call: TRBD1 (5 bases). Trimming took 3 bases from V and 4 from J, leaving 22 bases between them. The CDR3 is 17 residues long. The germline V gene has CDR1 SGDLS and CDR2 YYNGEE. CDR3: CASSGRGHSRTSTEAFF. The CDR3 DNA reads as TGTGCCAGCAGCGGAAGAGGACATTCTAGAACGAGCACTGAAGCTTTCTTT. Together with reference TRBV9 and TRBJ1-1, the CDR3 gives the full variable domain: DSGVTQTPKHLITATGQRVTLRCSPRSGDLSVYWYQQSLDQGLQFLIQYYNGEERAKGNILERFSAQQFPDLHSELNLSSLELGDSALYFCASSGRGHSRTSTEAFFGQGTRLTVV.

This rearrangement joins TRBV11-2 to TRBJ1-1; D is undetermined. This CDR3 is built from 13 residues. Trimming cost V 5 bases and J 3 bases, with 10 bases left between them. In germline, CDR1 is SGHAT, CDR2 FQNNGV. The CDR3 DNA reads TGTGCCAGCAGCCCTGGGCCCTACACTGAAGCTTTCTTT. This translates into CASSPGPYTEAFF.